This T cell receptor (beta chain) stems from a study of vaccination and CD4 T cells after COVID-19. Overall study context: Six males and four females, two of them Hispanic, were enrolled as convalescents. Study-wide points: Spike mono-reactivity was found in 304 of the 307 vaccine-specific clones identified in convalescent patients.

Treatment meaning: approximately nine-day PBMC culture with coronavirus spike peptide pools or control peptides (ViraFEST assay). ViraFEST used peptide pools to expand antigen-specific T cells and subsequently sequenced their TCRs. Turning to this clonotype: Its antigen is unidentified.

The CDR3 is made up of 13 amino acids. Germline V gene lookup returns CDR1 MNHEY and CDR2 SVGEGT. Between the trimmed V and J ends, which lost 7 bases and 9 bases, there was a span of 16 bases. The study sequenced cultured CD4+ T cell DNA using the Oncomine TCR Beta short-read assay. TCRdb ran MiXCR on the PCR reads and lists one entry per CDR3 protein. The repertoire consists of about 12,000 distinct CDR3 sequences, with around three fifths occurring once and the leading ten covering roughly a quarter. This TCR came from a human donor who had recovered from COVID-19. Sequencing was performed on CD4+ T cells from blood, cultured in vitro. V gene TRBV6-2 or TRBV6-3 combines with J gene TRBJ1-5; D is unclear. Here the CDR3 reads CASTRSGPPPQHF. CDR3 DNA: TGTGCCAGCACACGGTCCGGACCTCCGCCCCAGCATTTT.